This T cell receptor (beta chain) originates from a study of blood T cell repertoires in COVID-19. The CDR3 consists of 16 residues. Germline trimming cut 2 bases from V and 4 bases from J; bases unmatched to any gene: 4. CDR1 is MNHEY and CDR2 is SVGAGI in the germline V gene. Sequenced by immunoSEQ multiplex PCR; TCRdb stores in-frame clones only, minus some. The sample lists around 280,000 clones, approximately 88% occurring once. Sequencing used PBMCs or T cells enriched from blood (not recorded which). The V call is TRBV6-5, the J call TRBJ2-2; 10 nucleotides align to TRBD2. This receptor was identified in a woman aged 35 to 49 who had recovered from COVID-19. The CDR3 here is CASSYEGLAATGELFF. CDR3 bases: TGTGCCAGCAGTTACGAAGGACTAGCGGCCACCGGGGAGCTGTTTTTT.